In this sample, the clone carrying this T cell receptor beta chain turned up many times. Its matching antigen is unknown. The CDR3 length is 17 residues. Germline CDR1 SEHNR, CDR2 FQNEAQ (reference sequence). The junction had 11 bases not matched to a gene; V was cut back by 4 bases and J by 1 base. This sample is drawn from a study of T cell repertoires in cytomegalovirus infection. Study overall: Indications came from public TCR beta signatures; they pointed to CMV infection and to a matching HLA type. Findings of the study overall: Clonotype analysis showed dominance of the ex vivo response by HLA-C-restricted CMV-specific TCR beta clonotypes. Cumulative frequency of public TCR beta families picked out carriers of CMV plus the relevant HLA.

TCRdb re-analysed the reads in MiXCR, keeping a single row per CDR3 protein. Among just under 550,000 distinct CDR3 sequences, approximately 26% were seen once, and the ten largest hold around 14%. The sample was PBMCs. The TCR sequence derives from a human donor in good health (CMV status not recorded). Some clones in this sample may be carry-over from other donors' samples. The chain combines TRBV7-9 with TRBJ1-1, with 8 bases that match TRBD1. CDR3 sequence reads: CASSWRQGRGGNTEAFF. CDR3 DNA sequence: TGTGCCAGCAGCTGGAGACAGGGGAGAGGGGGGAACACTGAAGCTTTCTTT.